This T cell receptor (beta chain) was obtained from a study of T cell responses to AZD1222 COVID-19 vaccine. Data came from immunoSEQ multiplex PCR; TCRdb stores just in-frame clones and leaves some out. The table shows 100,000 to 150,000 clones, with approximately 92% occurring only once. The junction had 22 bases not matched to a gene; V was cut back by 5 bases and J by 5 bases. The CDR3 length is 19 residues. In germline, CDR1 is MDHEN, CDR2 SYDVKM. The TCR originated in an adult in good health. The genes are TRBV28 and TRBJ2-5; 8 bases align to TRBD1. The sequencing here drew on peripheral blood, taken on day 0 of AZD1222 vaccination. CDR3 amino acids: CASSPPWGDRFTGAETQYF. Here the CDR3 DNA reads TGTGCCAGCAGTCCCCCGTGGGGGGACAGGTTTACTGGGGCGGAGACCCAGTACTTC.